One and the same sample provided the 21 T cell receptor beta chains below, sequenced in a study of tissue T cells after allogeneic stem cell transplantation. The method was immunoSEQ multiplex PCR; TCRdb's version includes in-frame clones alone and lacks a portion of them. The sample holds about 10,000 clones; around three fifths are singletons and the top ten take 9% to 10%. This specimen was tissue from the jejunum, taken at autopsy. These receptors originate from a woman aged 18-50 years with breast cancer.

This chain connects TRBV27 to TRBJ2-7; D may correspond to TRBD1 or TRBD2 (5 bases each). V lost 4 bases to trimming and J lost 5 bases, with 15 bases between them. The CDR3 is made up of 14 amino acids. CDR1 is MNHEY, CDR2 SMNVEV, per germline (reference sequence). The CDR3 sequence is CASSYRDGTDEQYF. The DNA for the CDR3 is TGTGCCAGCAGTTATCGGGACGGCACAGACGAGCAGTACTTC.

This chain joins TRBV4-1 and TRBJ2-5; the D gene is possibly TRBD2 (5 bases). The CDR3 sequence is 16 residues long. The V gene lost 5 bases and the J gene lost 1 base, with 17 bases spanning the gap. CDR1 is MGHRA, CDR2 YSYEKL, per germline. The CDR3: CASSDHPSEAQETQYF. The CDR3 nucleotides are TGCGCCAGCAGCGACCACCCGTCGGAGGCCCAAGAGACCCAGTACTTC.

The chain has TRBV7-9 and TRBJ1-5; D might be TRBD1 (5 bases). CDR3 length equals 15 residues. Germline assignment: CDR1 SEHNR and CDR2 FQNEAQ (reference sequence). The V end lost 5 bases, the J end lost 0 bases, and 11 bases lay between the germline ends. This CDR3 is CASSDWDLSNQPQHF. CDR3 nucleotide sequence: TGTGCCAGCAGCGATTGGGACCTTAGCAATCAGCCCCAGCATTTT.

This chain uses TRBV5-1 with TRBJ2-2, with a tentative D call TRBD1 (6 bases). Trimming took 3 bases from V and 4 from J, leaving 10 bases between them. This CDR3 contains 14 residues. Germline V gene lookup returns CDR1 SGHRS and CDR2 YFSETQ. The CDR3 coding sequence is TGCGCCAGCAGCTCCTTACAGGGCACCGGGGAGCTGTTTTTT. Encoded protein: CASSSLQGTGELFF. The variable domain in full, with the rest retrieved from reference TRBV5-1 and TRBJ2-2, is KAGVTQTPRYLIKTRGQQVTLSCSPISGHRSVSWYQQTPGQGLQFLFEYFSETQRNKGNFPGRFSGRQFSNSRSEMNVSTLELGDSALYLCASSSLQGTGELFFGEGSRLTVL.

The V and J genes are TRBV7-8 and TRBJ2-1; perhaps TRBD1 as D (5 bases). With 3 bases removed from V and 2 bases from J, the gap between germline ends came to 8 bases. The CDR3 runs to 14 residues. The germline V gene has CDR1 SGHVS and CDR2 FQNEAQ. The chain's CDR3 is CASSFDRAYNEQFF. DNA of the CDR3: TGTGCCAGCAGCTTTGACAGAGCCTACAATGAGCAGTTCTTC.

The chain links TRBV7-2 to TRBJ2-1; TRBD2 is a possible D gene (5 bases). CDR3 length equals 14 residues. CDR1 is SGHTA and CDR2 is FQGNSA in the germline V gene. The ends were cut back, 2 bases at V and 8 bases at J, with 13 bases in the middle. The CDR3 DNA reads TGTGCCAGCAGCTTATACACGGGAAACGATGAGCAGTTCTTC. Protein: CASSLYTGNDEQFF. The variable domain in full, with the rest retrieved from reference TRBV7-2 and TRBJ2-1, is GAGVSQSPSNKVTEKGKDVELRCDPISGHTALYWYRQSLGQGLEFLIYFQGNSAPDKSGLPSDRFSAERTGGSVSTLTIQRTQQEDSAVYLCASSLYTGNDEQFFGPGTRLTVL.

The chain uses TRBV21-1 and TRBJ2-7; the D call of TRBD1 is as the table states it, not checked on the DNA. TRBV21-1 is recorded as a pseudogene. This CDR3 is 12 amino acids long. CDR3 in DNA: TGTGCCAGGGGACAGGGTTCCTACGAGCAGTACTTC. Encoded protein: CARGQGSYEQYF.

This clone was found once. The chain couples TRBV24-1 to TRBJ1-2, with D unclear. V was pared by 3 bases and J by 8 bases, with 6 bases between. Germline CDR1 reads KGHDR; CDR2 reads SFDVKD. This CDR3 is built from 11 residues. This chain's CDR3 is CATSDPLGYTF. In nucleotides, the CDR3 is TGTGCCACCAGTGATCCGCTGGGCTACACCTTC.

The V and J genes are TRBV3-1 (or the pseudogene TRBV3-2) and TRBJ2-7; 10 nucleotides line up with TRBD2. Germline assignment: CDR1 LGHDT and CDR2 YNNKEL (reference sequence). Germline trimming cut 5 bases from V and 6 bases from J; bases unmatched to any gene: 7. The CDR3 extends over 14 amino acids. The DNA of the CDR3 is TGTGCCAGCAGCATGGCTAGCGGGGGTAGCGAGCAGTACTTC. Protein: CASSMASGGSEQYF.

This clone occurred a few times. The chain employs TRBV3-1 (or the pseudogene TRBV3-2) and TRBJ2-5; D is possibly TRBD1 (6 bases). The CDR3 is 15 residues long. Germline-derived CDR1 and CDR2 are LGHDT and YNNKEL (reference sequence). V dropped 0 bases and J dropped 5 bases, with 13 bases sitting between them. This CDR3 reads CASSQEGHREETQYF. The CDR3 DNA reads TGTGCCAGCAGCCAAGAAGGGCACAGGGAGGAGACCCAGTACTTC.

The rearrangement uses TRBV19 and TRBJ2-1; D possibly matches TRBD1 or TRBD2 (5 bases each). CDR1 and CDR2 (germline): LNHDA, SQIVND (reference sequence). The V and J ends lost 5 bases and 4 bases respectively, with 15 bases between them. The CDR3 totals 15 residues. The CDR3 here is CASSPPGTVYNEQFF. CDR3 nucleotide sequence: TGTGCCAGTAGTCCCCCCGGGACGGTGTACAATGAGCAGTTCTTC.

The V call is TRBV5-1, the J call TRBJ2-5; unclear D gene. The CDR3 extends over 14 amino acids. The germline V and J ends were trimmed by 5 bases and 2 bases, with 13 bases remaining between them. Germline V CDR1 and CDR2: SGHRS, YFSETQ. Written as DNA, the CDR3 is TGCGCCAGCAGACTTAGTGGAAATCAAGAGACCCAGTACTTC. Its protein is CASRLSGNQETQYF.

This clone appeared a few times. This chain joins TRBV3-1 (or the pseudogene TRBV3-2) and TRBJ1-5; tentatively, D is TRBD1 (5 bases). Trimming cost V 1 base and J 7 bases, with 20 bases left between them. The CDR3 runs 17 residues. Germline CDR1 is LGHDT and CDR2 is YNNKEL (reference sequence). The CDR3 here is CASSQVTGTLPGQPQHF. The CDR3 DNA reads TGTGCCAGCAGCCAAGTGACCGGGACCCTCCCGGGACAGCCCCAGCATTTT.

Details on this clone: One end of the junction is discordant with germline, which a read error may explain. The CDR3, as DNA: TGTGCTAGCAGCGCCGGACAGGGGGCCTACAATGAGCAGTTCTTC. Translated, it gives CASSAGQGAYNEQFF. The chain couples TRBV7-7 to TRBJ2-1, with 10 bases identical to TRBD1. Germline values: CDR1 SSHAT, CDR2 FNYEAQ (reference sequence). CDR3 size: 15 residues. Filled out from reference TRBV7-7 and TRBJ2-1, the complete variable domain reads GAGVSQSPRYKVTKRGQDVTLRCDPISSHATLYWYQQALGQGPEFLTYFNYEAQPDKSGLPSDRFSAERPEGSISTLTIQRTEQRDSAMYRCASSAGQGAYNEQFFGPGTRLTVL.

The gene calls are TRBV2 and TRBJ2-2; 10 bases agree with TRBD2. V lost 7 bases to trimming and J lost 1 base; unmatched junction nucleotides: 6. CDR3 length: 16 amino acids. Germline lookup yields CDR1 SNHLY and CDR2 FYNNEI. This CDR3 reads CASTLRTSGNTGELFF. The CDR3 region has the DNA TGTGCCAGCACCTTGCGGACTAGCGGGAACACCGGGGAGCTGTTTTTT.

Concerning this clone: Other DNA sequences from this sample encode an identical CDR3 as well. The chain joins TRBV27 to TRBJ1-1, with D hard to call. The germline V gene encodes CDR1 MNHEY and CDR2 SMNVEV (reference sequence). V was clipped by 0 bases and J by 5 bases, with 10 bases between them. This CDR3 has 14 residues. The CDR3 sequence is CASSLSGTSTEAFF. DNA of the CDR3: TGTGCCAGCAGTTTATCAGGTACATCAACTGAAGCTTTCTTT.

This chain connects TRBV5-6 to TRBJ2-3, with TRBD2 matching 10 bases. The CDR3 runs 17 residues. Germline V gene lookup returns CDR1 SGHDT and CDR2 YYEEEE. Losses at the gene ends were 2 bases for V and 0 bases for J; bases not matched to a gene: 6. The CDR3 region has the DNA TGTGCCAGCAGCTTAATAGCGGGAGGTGCTAGCACAGATACGCAGTATTTT. Its translation is CASSLIAGGASTDTQYF.

V and J are TRBV27 and TRBJ2-7; a weak D match, TRBD2 (6 bases). The CDR3 covers 14 residues. CDR1 is MNHEY, CDR2 SMNVEV, per germline (reference sequence). The V gene lost 6 bases and the J gene lost 2 bases, with 14 bases spanning the gap. The CDR3 loop is CASSPAGLAYEQYF. In DNA form, the CDR3 reads TGTGCCAGCAGCCCGGCGGGATTGGCCTACGAGCAGTACTTC.

This clone was recorded a few times. This chain uses TRBV14 with TRBJ1-2; D is unclear. CDR3 length: 13 residues. Germline lookup yields CDR1 SGHDN and CDR2 FVKESK. V was shortened by 2 bases and J by 3 bases, with 7 bases between the two germline ends. CDR3 sequence reads: CASSQNHHYGYTF. Written as DNA, the CDR3 is TGTGCCAGCAGCCAAAATCACCACTATGGCTACACCTTC.

This chain links TRBV19 with TRBJ1-1, with D possibly TRBD1 on 5 matching bases. This CDR3 is 16 amino acids long. Germline-derived CDR1 and CDR2 are LNHDA and SQIVND (reference sequence). V lost 0 bases, J lost 5 bases, and 16 bases lay in between. CDR3 nucleotide sequence: TGTGCCAGTAGTATAGAGGTCTCCGGACACATGACTGAAGCTTTCTTT. Protein sequence: CASSIEVSGHMTEAFF. Variable domain in full (rest from reference TRBV19 and TRBJ1-1): DGGITQSPKYLFRKEGQNVTLSCEQNLNHDAMYWYRQDPGQGLRLIYYSQIVNDFQKGDIAEGYSVSREKKESFPLTVTSAQKNPTAFYLCASSIEVSGHMTEAFFGQGTRLTVV.

The V and J genes are TRBV5-1 and TRBJ1-1; D gene ambiguous. Germline V gives CDR1 SGHRS, CDR2 YFSETQ. Trimming took off 0 bases at V and 1 base at J, with 7 bases between the two ends. CDR3 length: 14 residues. CDR3 sequence reads: CASSLGPSNTEAFF. The DNA for the CDR3 is TGCGCCAGCAGCTTGGGGCCATCGAACACTGAAGCTTTCTTT.